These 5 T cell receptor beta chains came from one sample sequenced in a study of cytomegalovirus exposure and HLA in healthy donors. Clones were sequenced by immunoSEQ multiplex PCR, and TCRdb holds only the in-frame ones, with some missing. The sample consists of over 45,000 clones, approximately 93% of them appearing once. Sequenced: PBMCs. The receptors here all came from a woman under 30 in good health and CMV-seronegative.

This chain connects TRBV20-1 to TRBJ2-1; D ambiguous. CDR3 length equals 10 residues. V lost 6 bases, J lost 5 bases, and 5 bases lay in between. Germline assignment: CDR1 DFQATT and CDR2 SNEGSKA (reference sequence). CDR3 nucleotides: TGCAGTGCCCAGGACAATGAGCAGTTCTTC. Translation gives CSAQDNEQFF.

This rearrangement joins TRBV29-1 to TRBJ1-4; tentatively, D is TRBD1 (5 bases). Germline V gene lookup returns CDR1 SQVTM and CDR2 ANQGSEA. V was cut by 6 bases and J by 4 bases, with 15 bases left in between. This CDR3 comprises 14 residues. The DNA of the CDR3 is TGCAGCGTGGATTACAGGCAGAATAATGAAAAACTGTTTTTT. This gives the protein CSVDYRQNNEKLFF. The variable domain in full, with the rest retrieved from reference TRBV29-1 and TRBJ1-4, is SAVISQKPSRDICQRGTSLTIQCQVDSQVTMMFWYRQQPGQSLTLIATANQGSEATYESGFVIDKFPISRPNLTFSTLTVSNMSPEDSSIYLCSVDYRQNNEKLFFGSGTQLSVL.

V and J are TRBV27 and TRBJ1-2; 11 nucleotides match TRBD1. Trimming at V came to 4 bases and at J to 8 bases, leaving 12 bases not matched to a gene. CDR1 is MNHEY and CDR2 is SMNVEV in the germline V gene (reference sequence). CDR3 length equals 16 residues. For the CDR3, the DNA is TGTGCCAGCAGTTCCCTTCCCCCGGGACAGGGGGACGGCTACACCTTC. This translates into CASSSLPPGQGDGYTF.

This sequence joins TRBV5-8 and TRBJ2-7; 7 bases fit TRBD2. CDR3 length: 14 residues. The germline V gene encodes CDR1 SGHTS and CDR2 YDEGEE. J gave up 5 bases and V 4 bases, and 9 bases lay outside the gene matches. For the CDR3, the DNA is TGTGCCAGCAGCGTGGACGGGACTACTCACGAGCAGTACTTC. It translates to CASSVDGTTHEQYF.

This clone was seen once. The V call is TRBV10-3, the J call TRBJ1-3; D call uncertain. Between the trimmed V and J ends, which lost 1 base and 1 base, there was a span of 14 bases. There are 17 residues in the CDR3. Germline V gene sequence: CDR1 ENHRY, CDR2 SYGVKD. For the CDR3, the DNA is TGTGCCATCAGTGAGTGGAGAGCGCATGGATCTGGAAACACCATATATTTT. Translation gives CAISEWRAHGSGNTIYF.